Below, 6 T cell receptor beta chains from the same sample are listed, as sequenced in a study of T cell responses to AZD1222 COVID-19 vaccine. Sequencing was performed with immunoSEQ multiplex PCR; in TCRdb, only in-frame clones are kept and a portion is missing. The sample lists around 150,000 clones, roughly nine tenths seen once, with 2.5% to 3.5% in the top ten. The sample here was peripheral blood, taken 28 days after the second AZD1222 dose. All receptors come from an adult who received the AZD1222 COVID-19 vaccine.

The DNA of the CDR3 is TGTGCCAGCAGTCCCAGGGACAGAGTCAGCTCCTACGAGCAGTACTTC. It encodes CASSPRDRVSSYEQYF. This sequence joins TRBV28 and TRBJ2-7, with TRBD1 matching over 7 bases. Germline-derived CDR1 and CDR2 are MDHEN and SYDVKM. Germline trimming cut 5 bases from V and 0 bases from J; bases unmatched to any gene: 10. The CDR3 is 16 amino acids.

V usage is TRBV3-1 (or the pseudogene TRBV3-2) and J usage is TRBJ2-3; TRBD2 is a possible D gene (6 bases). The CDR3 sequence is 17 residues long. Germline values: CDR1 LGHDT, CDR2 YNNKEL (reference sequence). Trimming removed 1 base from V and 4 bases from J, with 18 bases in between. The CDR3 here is CASSQAAGPRPPDTQYF. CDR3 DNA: TGTGCCAGCAGCCAAGCGGCGGGGCCTCGCCCCCCAGATACGCAGTATTTT.

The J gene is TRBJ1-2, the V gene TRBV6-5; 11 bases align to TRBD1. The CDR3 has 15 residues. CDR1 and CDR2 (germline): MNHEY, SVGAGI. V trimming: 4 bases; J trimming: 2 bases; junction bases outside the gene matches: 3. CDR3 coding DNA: TGTGCCAGCAGTTCTGGGGACAGGGGGAACTATGGCTACACCTTC. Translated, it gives CASSSGDRGNYGYTF.

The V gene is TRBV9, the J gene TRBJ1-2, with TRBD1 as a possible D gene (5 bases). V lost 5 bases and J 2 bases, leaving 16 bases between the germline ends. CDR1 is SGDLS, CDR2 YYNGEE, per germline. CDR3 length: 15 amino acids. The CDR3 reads CASSSNLGLNYGYTF. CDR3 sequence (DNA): TGTGCCAGCAGTTCTAACCTGGGACTGAACTATGGCTACACCTTC.

The CDR3 region has the DNA TGTGCCAGCAGCGTAGCTTTGGGCCACTATGGCTACACCTTC. It is translated as CASSVALGHYGYTF. The chain recombines TRBV9 with TRBJ1-2; D remains ambiguous. There are 14 residues in the CDR3. V was clipped by 0 bases and J by 3 bases, with 9 bases between them. Germline assignment: CDR1 SGDLS and CDR2 YYNGEE. Filled out from reference TRBV9 and TRBJ1-2, the complete variable domain reads DSGVTQTPKHLITATGQRVTLRCSPRSGDLSVYWYQQSLDQGLQFLIQYYNGEERAKGNILERFSAQQFPDLHSELNLSSLELGDSALYFCASSVALGHYGYTFGSGTRLTVV.

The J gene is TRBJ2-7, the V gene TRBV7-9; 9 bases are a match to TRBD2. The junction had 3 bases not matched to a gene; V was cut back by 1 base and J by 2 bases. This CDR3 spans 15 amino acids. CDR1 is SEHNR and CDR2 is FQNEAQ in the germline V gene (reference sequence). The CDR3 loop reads CASSLGLAGTYEQYF. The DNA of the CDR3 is TGTGCCAGCAGCTTAGGTCTAGCGGGGACCTACGAGCAGTACTTC.